Listed here are 17 T cell receptor beta chains from one sample, sequenced in a study of blood T cells in healthy people across ages. Primed by a sample-barcoded 5' primer and a J-beta primer mix, a second PCR proceeded for 7 to 11 cycles. TCRdb used MiXCR to reprocess the 5' RACE reads, holding one entry per CDR3 protein. The table lists 600,000 to 900,000 distinct CDR3 sequences, about 26% of them singletons, with 2.5% to 3.5% in the top ten. This same sample was also part of a study on T cells of mothers and their children.

Specimen: blood. The receptors shown here come from a boy aged 5-17 years in good health.

This clonotype was counted only a few times. The chain carries TRBV5-4 and TRBJ2-7; the D gene is possibly TRBD2 (6 bases). The tail of the sequence fits TRBJ2-5 better, so the J call may be wrong. Germline V gives CDR1 SGHNT, CDR2 YYREEE (reference sequence). This CDR3 comprises 14 residues. CDR3 residues: CASSLWNGGETQYF. The CDR3, as DNA: TGTGCCAGCAGCCTCTGGAACGGGGGAGAGACCCAGTACTTC.

Only a few counts were recorded for this clonotype. V and J are TRBV7-9 and TRBJ1-2; no clear D. CDR1 and CDR2 (germline): SEHNR, FQNEAQ (reference sequence). CDR3 size: 14 residues. The V end was cut by 3 bases, the J end by 2 bases, with 10 bases between. The CDR3 reads CASSFVQLNYGYTF. For the CDR3, the DNA is TGTGCCAGCAGCTTTGTGCAGTTAAACTATGGCTACACCTTC.

This clonotype was counted between two and nine times. The chain uses TRBV20-1 and TRBJ2-5; D is ambiguous. Per germline, CDR1 DFQATT and CDR2 SNEGSKA (reference sequence). The CDR3 has 16 residues. The V end was cut by 0 bases, the J end by 4 bases, with 18 bases between. The CDR3 coding sequence is TGCAGTGCTAGAGATAGGTCGCTGGACGCATTAGAGACCCAGTACTTC. Protein: CSARDRSLDALETQYF.

The chain uses TRBV12-3 or TRBV12-4 and TRBJ2-3; weak D call: TRBD2 (7 bases). Deletions cut 7 bases from V and 4 bases from J, with 24 bases between. The CDR3 is made up of 17 amino acids. CDR3 sequence reads: CASTPPWGGALADTQYF. The DNA for the CDR3 is TGTGCCAGCACCCCACCCTGGGGGGGGGCCTTAGCAGATACGCAGTATTTT.

This rearrangement joins TRBV6-5 to TRBJ1-1; 8 bases align to TRBD1. V shed 6 bases and J 8 bases; nucleotides not matched to a gene: 5. Germline CDR1 MNHEY, CDR2 SVGAGI. The CDR3 is 12 amino acids. The CDR3 coding sequence is TGTGCCAGCAGGCGAACAGGGGGGGAAGCTTTCTTT. Protein sequence: CASRRTGGEAFF.

This clonotype was seen more than once but under ten times. The chain couples TRBV29-1 to TRBJ2-5; perhaps TRBD2 as D (5 bases). CDR1 SQVTM and CDR2 ANQGSEA come from the germline V gene. V lost 3 bases, J lost 5 bases, and 16 bases lay in between. The CDR3 contains 14 residues. CDR3 sequence reads: CSVEDLIREETQYF. In nucleotides, the CDR3 is TGCAGCGTTGAGGATCTTATAAGGGAGGAGACCCAGTACTTC.

This clonotype was picked up a small number of times. This chain joins TRBV28 and TRBJ2-5, with TRBD1 identical over 8 bases. From germline, CDR1 is MDHEN and CDR2 SYDVKM. V shed 6 bases and J 11 bases; nucleotides not matched to a gene: 17. The CDR3 length is 15 residues. CDR3 DNA sequence: TGTGCCAGCAGCTCCCCACAGGGGGTGAATCAGGAGCAGTACTTC. Protein product: CASSSPQGVNQEQYF.

The chain carries TRBV12-5 and TRBJ2-4; tentatively, D is TRBD2 (6 bases). Trimming left V 0 bases short and J 3 bases short, with 21 bases between. CDR1 is LGHNT, CDR2 FRNRAP, per germline. The CDR3 totals 19 residues. The CDR3 region has the DNA TGTGCTAGTGGTTTGGTACTTATCGGGGGACCTCGGGGCAAAAACATTCAGTACTTC. It yields the protein CASGLVLIGGPRGKNIQYF. Full variable domain (remainder filled in from reference TRBV12-5 and TRBJ2-4): DARVTQTPRHKVTEMGQEVTMRCQPILGHNTVFWYRQTMMQGLELLAYFRNRAPLDDSGMPKDRFSAEMPDATLATLKIQPSEPRDSAVYFCASGLVLIGGPRGKNIQYFGAGTRLSVL.

V gene TRBV30 combines with J gene TRBJ2-3; 12 bases match TRBD2. The CDR3 has 16 residues. V was clipped by 0 bases and J by 4 bases; unmatched bases: 5. Germline V gene lookup returns CDR1 GTSNPN and CDR2 SVGIG (reference sequence). The CDR3 protein is CAWSVALAGGPDTQYF. In DNA, the CDR3 is TGTGCCTGGAGTGTAGCCCTAGCGGGGGGGCCAGATACGCAGTATTTT.

This clonotype has only a few counts. The J gene is TRBJ2-5, the V gene TRBV6-5; 9 bases map to TRBD2. The J call is in doubt because the DNA end fits TRBJ2-7 better. Germline CDR1 and CDR2: MNHEY and SVGAGI. The CDR3 sequence is 14 residues long. In DNA form, the CDR3 reads TGTGCCAGCCGGGAAGCGGGGGGAGCCTACGAGCAGTACTTC. It specifies CASREAGGAYEQYF.

V and J are TRBV29-1 and TRBJ2-3; 8 bases are a match to TRBD2. J lost 3 bases, V lost 7 bases, and 3 bases had no gene match. Germline CDR1 reads SQVTM; CDR2 reads ANQGSEA. The CDR3 runs 12 residues. This chain's CDR3 is CSERGNTDTQYF. The CDR3 DNA reads as TGCAGCGAGCGGGGGAATACAGATACGCAGTATTTT.

V usage is TRBV28 and J usage is TRBJ2-1; maybe TRBD1 (5 bases). Trimming cost V 7 bases and J 0 bases, with 16 bases left between them. Germline V gives CDR1 MDHEN, CDR2 SYDVKM. The CDR3 loop spans 16 amino acids. The CDR3 nucleotides read TGTGCCAGCAAGGTCTGGACATCCAGCTCCTACAATGAGCAGTTCTTC. Its translation is CASKVWTSSSYNEQFF.

This chain connects TRBV24-1 to TRBJ2-5, with 7 bases fitting TRBD1. CDR1 is KGHDR, CDR2 SFDVKD, per germline. This CDR3 comprises 15 residues. V lost 4 bases, J lost 5 bases, and 9 bases stayed unmatched. The CDR3 loop reads CATSEATGPVETQYF. CDR3 sequence (DNA): TGTGCCACCAGTGAGGCGACAGGGCCCGTGGAGACCCAGTACTTC.

The V gene is TRBV11-2, the J gene TRBJ1-4; 9 bases are a match to TRBD1. The CDR3 runs 19 residues. The germline V gene has CDR1 SGHAT and CDR2 FQNNGV. The junction had 13 bases not matched to a gene; V was cut back by 5 bases and J by 0 bases. In nucleotides, the CDR3 is TGTGCCAGCAGCCGCCTACAACCGGGACAGGGTGCAACTAATGAAAAACTGTTTTTT. Protein: CASSRLQPGQGATNEKLFF.

The chain employs TRBV5-1 and TRBJ2-3; 7 bases are a match to TRBD1. The V segment lost 0 bases and the J segment 4 bases; nucleotides outside the gene matches: 11. The CDR3 sequence is 17 residues long. The germline V gene has CDR1 SGHRS and CDR2 YFSETQ. The CDR3 DNA reads TGCGCCAGCAGCTTGGCCCCGGGGACAGATGATGCAGATACGCAGTATTTT. Its translation: CASSLAPGTDDADTQYF.

This clonotype was detected once. This rearrangement joins TRBV5-1 to TRBJ2-1; perhaps TRBD2 as D (5 bases). The CDR3 is made up of 12 amino acids. Germline CDR1 SGHRS, CDR2 YFSETQ. V lost 6 bases and J 6 bases, leaving 10 bases between the germline ends. The CDR3 sequence: CASIGSSNEQFF. CDR3 DNA sequence: TGCGCCAGCATAGGGAGTTCCAATGAGCAGTTCTTC.

This clonotype was observed a few times. This CDR3 reads CASSQLGLNHYEQYF. The CDR3 DNA reads as TGTGCCAGCAGCCAACTGGGGCTCAACCACTACGAGCAGTACTTC. This chain connects TRBV14 to TRBJ2-5, with a tentative D call TRBD1 (5 bases). TRBJ2-7 matches the DNA end more closely, so the J call is doubtful. The CDR3 spans 15 residues. The germline V gene has CDR1 SGHDN and CDR2 FVKESK.